One sample yielded the 31 T cell receptor beta chains listed below, sequenced in a study of CD8 T cells in ankylosing spondylitis. MiXCR, applied by TCRdb to the 5' RACE reads, yields one record per CDR3 protein. The sample includes tens of thousands of distinct CDR3 sequences, 27% of them seen just once. Sequenced input: blood, either unsorted or a sorted T cell fraction (not recorded which). The receptors derive from a male donor with ankylosing spondylitis or in good health (not recorded which).

The chain has TRBV5-1 and TRBJ1-1; D ambiguous. CDR3 size: 13 residues. Germline V gene lookup returns CDR1 SGHRS and CDR2 YFSETQ. Trimming took off 4 bases at V and 3 bases at J, with 10 bases between the two ends. The CDR3 nucleotides read TGCGCCAGCAGCCCACACCGGGACACTGAAGCTTTCTTT. Translating gives CASSPHRDTEAFF.

This clonotype has a count of ten or more. The chain uses TRBV27 and TRBJ1-2; D unresolved. Germline CDR1 MNHEY, CDR2 SMNVEV (reference sequence). CDR3 length: 14 amino acids. V was cut by 2 bases and J by 2 bases, with 9 bases left in between. The CDR3 DNA reads TGTGCCAGCAGTTTAAGGCAGACCAACTATGGCTACACCTTC. Its protein product is CASSLRQTNYGYTF.

This clonotype was counted only a few times. The J gene is TRBJ2-3, the V gene TRBV20-1; 10 bases match TRBD2. Trimming cost V 3 bases and J 0 bases; bases outside gene matches: 12. The CDR3 contains 18 residues. Germline lookup yields CDR1 DFQATT and CDR2 SNEGSKA (reference sequence). CDR3 bases: TGCAGTGCTAGGCTACTAGCGGGGCCTCCTTCTAGCACAGATACGCAGTATTTT. Its translation is CSARLLAGPPSSTDTQYF.

This chain links TRBV7-3 with TRBJ2-5, with D possibly matching TRBD2 (5 bases). Deletions cut 5 bases from V and 6 bases from J, with 13 bases between. In germline, CDR1 is SGHTA, CDR2 FQGTGA. The CDR3 covers 13 residues. The CDR3 bases are TGTGCCAGCAGCCCCTCGACGGGGAAGACCCAGTACTTC. This gives the protein CASSPSTGKTQYF.

This clonotype appeared many times. The chain carries TRBV28 and TRBJ2-7; 10 bases line up with TRBD1. The V segment lost 6 bases and the J segment 4 bases; nucleotides outside the gene matches: 3. This CDR3 region has 13 residues. The germline CDR1 and CDR2 sequences are MDHEN and SYDVKM. The CDR3 sequence is CASSRTGGYEQYV. The CDR3 coding sequence is TGTGCCAGCAGCCGGACAGGGGGTTACGAGCAGTACGTC.

The rearrangement uses TRBV20-1 and TRBJ2-4; 8 positions match TRBD1. Germline lookup yields CDR1 DFQATT and CDR2 SNEGSKA (reference sequence). The V segment lost 4 bases and the J segment 8 bases; nucleotides outside the gene matches: 10. The CDR3 covers 14 residues. The CDR3 protein is CSAKTSTGVDIQYF. CDR3 nucleotide sequence: TGCAGTGCTAAAACCTCGACAGGGGTGGACATTCAGTACTTC.

This rearrangement joins TRBV28 to TRBJ2-2, with D tentatively TRBD1 (5 bases). The V gene lost 6 bases and the J gene lost 7 bases, with 9 bases spanning the gap. Germline loops: CDR1 MDHEN, CDR2 SYDVKM. The CDR3 is made up of 12 amino acids. CDR3: CASRRQFGELFF. Here the CDR3 DNA reads TGTGCCAGCAGAAGACAGTTCGGGGAGCTGTTTTTT.

The sample holds a few counts of this clonotype. This chain connects TRBV12-3 or TRBV12-4 to TRBJ2-3; D unclear. The CDR3 length is 15 residues. V was clipped by 6 bases and J by 0 bases, with 13 bases between them. DNA for the CDR3: TGTGCCAGCAGGGGCGGAGCGTCTAGCACAGATACGCAGTATTTT. Translated: CASRGGASSTDTQYF.

The chain carries TRBV5-5 and TRBJ1-4, with D unclear. The CDR3 has 14 residues. The germline gives CDR1 SGHKS, CDR2 YYEKEE (reference sequence). The V end was cut by 4 bases, the J end by 4 bases, with 11 bases between. The DNA of the CDR3 is TGTGCCAGCAGCAGACTTGGCGGTAATGAAAAACTGTTTTTT. Translation gives CASSRLGGNEKLFF.

This clonotype was seen a handful of times. The chain carries TRBV7-8 and TRBJ2-3, with a tentative D call TRBD1 (6 bases). V shed 7 bases and J shed 3 bases, with 8 bases lying between them. The CDR3 spans 12 residues. Germline CDR1 reads SGHVS; CDR2 reads FQNEAQ. The CDR3 DNA reads as TGTGCCAGCATGAGGGGGACAGATACGCAGTATTTT. Translation: CASMRGTDTQYF.

This sequence joins TRBV20-1 and TRBJ1-1, with unresolved D. The V and J ends lost 3 bases and 5 bases respectively, with 10 bases between them. The germline V gene encodes CDR1 DFQATT and CDR2 SNEGSKA (reference sequence). This CDR3 is built from 12 residues. CDR3 coding DNA: TGCAGTGCTAGGGTCGGTTGGACTGAAGCTTTCTTT. Encoded protein: CSARVGWTEAFF.

The chain employs TRBV6-5 and TRBJ1-5; maybe TRBD1 (5 bases). CDR3 size: 16 residues. The V gene lost 5 bases and the J gene lost 1 base, with 15 bases spanning the gap. The germline CDR1 and CDR2 sequences are MNHEY and SVGAGI. The CDR3 DNA reads TGTGCCAGCAGTCCCCGGCGGGGGGGAAGCAATCAGCCCCAGCATTTT. Protein product: CASSPRRGGSNQPQHF.

The chain is built from TRBV10-3 and TRBJ2-7, with D possibly called TRBD1 or TRBD2 (6 bases each). The CDR3 consists of 14 residues. From germline, CDR1 is ENHRY and CDR2 SYGVKD. Trimming cost V 2 bases and J 3 bases, with 11 bases left between them. The CDR3 protein is CAISERGLGYEQYF. Written as DNA, the CDR3 is TGTGCCATCAGTGAGCGGGGGCTAGGCTACGAGCAGTACTTC.

The rearrangement uses TRBV12-3 or TRBV12-4 and TRBJ1-5, with D perhaps matching TRBD1 (5 bases). CDR3 length: 13 residues. Trimming left V 3 bases short and J 6 bases short, with 9 bases between. The CDR3 here is CASSLIGGQPQHF. The CDR3 DNA reads TGTGCCAGCAGTTTGATCGGGGGTCAGCCCCAGCATTTT.

The chain carries TRBV3-1 and TRBJ2-3; D assignment may be TRBD1 or TRBD2 (7 bases each). Between the trimmed V and J ends, which lost 4 bases and 4 bases, there was a span of 24 bases. The CDR3 covers 18 residues. Germline loops: CDR1 LGHDT, CDR2 YNNKEL (reference sequence). CDR3 coding DNA: TGTGCCAGCAGCCCCTCGAAAGGGGGCGGGAGAGCGGCAGATACGCAGTATTTT. Amino acids: CASSPSKGGGRAADTQYF.

This chain links TRBV5-1 with TRBJ1-2, with 7 bases aligning to TRBD1. The trim removed 4 bases at V and 8 bases at J, leaving 11 bases unmatched. This CDR3 contains 14 residues. The germline V gene has CDR1 SGHRS and CDR2 YFSETQ. The CDR3 DNA sequence: TGCGCCAGCAGCCCGGCAGGGGGAGGCTACGGCTACACCTTC. Translation: CASSPAGGGYGYTF.

In its sample, this clonotype was seen a few times. The genes are TRBV20-1 and TRBJ1-2; no clear D. Trimming removed 3 bases from V and 5 bases from J, with 7 bases in between. The CDR3 has 11 amino acids. Germline V gene lookup returns CDR1 DFQATT and CDR2 SNEGSKA (reference sequence). As DNA, the CDR3 is TGCAGTGCTAGTCGGGCGTATGGCTACACCTTC. Protein: CSASRAYGYTF.

Many counts were recorded for this clonotype. The CDR3, as DNA: TGTGCCAGCAACGAGCAGTACGTC. Its protein is CASNEQYV. This sequence joins TRBV25-1 and TRBJ2-7; D ambiguous. CDR3 size: 8 residues. CDR1 and CDR2 (germline): MGHDK, SYGVNS. Between the trimmed V and J ends, which lost 7 bases and 5 bases, there was a span of 0 bases.

The sample holds a few counts of this clonotype. The chain is built from TRBV11-3 and TRBJ2-3, with D uncertain. The V end was cut by 4 bases, the J end by 6 bases, with 8 bases between. Germline assignment: CDR1 SGHNT and CDR2 YENEEA. The CDR3 length is 12 residues. This CDR3 reads CASSSTLDTQYF. The CDR3 bases are TGTGCCAGCAGCTCCACCTTGGATACGCAGTATTTT.

V usage is TRBV20-1 and J usage is TRBJ1-3; D is unclear. V was trimmed by 6 bases and J by 7 bases, leaving 13 bases between them. Germline CDR1 reads DFQATT; CDR2 reads SNEGSKA (reference sequence). The CDR3 has 12 residues. CDR3 amino acids: CSATPRLNTIYF. The CDR3 DNA reads as TGCAGTGCCACCCCCCGGCTGAACACCATATATTTT.

This clonotype was counted between two and nine times. This rearrangement joins TRBV5-1 to TRBJ2-7; D is ambiguous. This CDR3 has 16 residues. Germline CDR1 SGHRS, CDR2 YFSETQ. V shed 1 base and J shed 2 bases, with 16 bases lying between them. CDR3 sequence: CASSLSPARQPYEQYF. CDR3 sequence (DNA): TGCGCCAGCAGCTTGTCCCCAGCCCGCCAGCCCTACGAGCAGTACTTC.

The chain couples TRBV7-8 to TRBJ2-1, with a tentative D call TRBD2 (6 bases). The CDR3 spans 15 residues. Germline CDR1 SGHVS, CDR2 FQNEAQ. V lost 2 bases, J lost 8 bases, and 16 bases lay in between. This CDR3 reads CASSLIELAPDEQFF. The CDR3 coding sequence is TGTGCCAGCAGCTTAATTGAGCTAGCGCCCGATGAGCAGTTCTTC.

This clonotype occurred many times. This chain joins TRBV5-6 and TRBJ2-5; the D gene is possibly TRBD1 (6 bases). Germline CDR1 is SGHDT and CDR2 is YYEEEE. Trimming removed 6 bases at V and 2 bases at J, with 14 bases between. The CDR3 is made up of 14 amino acids. CDR3 sequence: CASNPRDNQETQYF. CDR3 coding DNA: TGTGCCAGCAACCCCCGGGACAATCAAGAGACCCAGTACTTC.

This clonotype was seen a single time. The chain links TRBV12-3 or TRBV12-4 to TRBJ1-5; D gene ambiguous. The CDR3 runs to 16 residues. Trimming cost V 2 bases and J 1 base, with 12 bases left between them. CDR3 sequence reads: CASSLYVSWSNQPQHF. In nucleotides, the CDR3 is TGTGCCAGCAGTTTATACGTGTCGTGGAGCAATCAGCCCCAGCATTTT.

Written as DNA, the CDR3 is TGTGCCAGCAGCCGGCGGGGGACAGAAAGTTATGGCTACACCTTC. This translates into CASSRRGTESYGYTF. This chain links TRBV3-1 with TRBJ1-2, with 7 bases identical to TRBD1. V was clipped by 4 bases and J by 5 bases; unmatched bases: 10. Germline CDR1 LGHDT, CDR2 YNNKEL (reference sequence). This CDR3 is built from 15 residues.

The chain employs TRBV5-1 and TRBJ2-7, with 8 nucleotides matching TRBD2. This CDR3 spans 14 amino acids. Germline CDR1 SGHRS, CDR2 YFSETQ. V lost 5 bases, J lost 2 bases, and 6 bases stayed unmatched. The DNA for the CDR3 is TGCGCCAGCAGTTTTAGCGGGGCTCCCTACGAGCAGTACTTC. It yields the protein CASSFSGAPYEQYF. Based on the CDR3 plus reference TRBV5-1 and TRBJ2-7, the full variable domain is KAGVTQTPRYLIKTRGQQVTLSCSPISGHRSVSWYQQTPGQGLQFLFEYFSETQRNKGNFPGRFSGRQFSNSRSEMNVSTLELGDSALYLCASSFSGAPYEQYFGPGTRLTVT.

CDR3 region: CASSIRGSGTEAFF. CDR3 sequence (DNA): TGTGCCAGTAGTATACGGGGGTCGGGCACTGAAGCTTTCTTT. The V and J genes are TRBV19 and TRBJ1-1, with a weak D call TRBD1 (5 bases). The CDR3 sequence is 14 residues long. V lost 2 bases to trimming and J lost 4 bases, with 11 bases between them. The germline V gene encodes CDR1 LNHDA and CDR2 SQIVND (reference sequence).

This chain connects TRBV10-3 to TRBJ2-5, with TRBD2 identical over 14 bases. This CDR3 has 17 residues. Germline values: CDR1 ENHRY, CDR2 SYGVKD. V lost 7 bases and J lost 5; bases outside the gene matches: 12. The CDR3 loop is CAINTGTSGGGRETQYF. The CDR3 DNA follows: TGTGCCATCAATACCGGGACTAGCGGGGGAGGTAGGGAGACCCAGTACTTC.

The sample holds a few counts of this clonotype. V gene TRBV20-1 combines with J gene TRBJ1-6, with D unresolved. CDR1 and CDR2 from the germline V gene are DFQATT and SNEGSKA (reference sequence). With 5 bases removed from V and 7 bases from J, the gap between germline ends came to 9 bases. The CDR3 has 12 residues. In DNA form, the CDR3 reads TGCAGTGCTCGTCCTAGCAATTCACCCCTCCACTTT. It translates to CSARPSNSPLHF.

The gene calls are TRBV5-1 and TRBJ1-1, with no clear D. Trimming took 4 bases from V and 8 from J, leaving 15 bases between them. CDR1 and CDR2 (germline): SGHRS, YFSETQ. This CDR3 is built from 13 residues. The CDR3 DNA reads TGCGCCAGCAGCCCCAAGGACCGCGTGGAAGCTTTCTTT. Its translation: CASSPKDRVEAFF.

This rearrangement joins TRBV20-1 to TRBJ2-3; D remains unclear. From germline, CDR1 is DFQATT and CDR2 SNEGSKA (reference sequence). The V gene lost 7 bases and the J gene lost 3 bases, with 11 bases spanning the gap. The CDR3 totals 12 residues. The CDR3 reads CSGAESTDTQYF. The DNA of the CDR3 is TGCAGTGGGGCAGAATCTACAGATACGCAGTATTTT.